What follows are 8 T cell receptor beta chains derived from one specimen sequenced in a study of T-cell memory formation after mild COVID-19. Each CDR3 protein is one row after TCRdb ran MiXCR on the 5' RACE reads. This table has around 53,000 distinct CDR3 sequences, over 9% appearing once. The sequenced sample consisted of PBMCs or a T cell subset sorted from them (not recorded which). Receptor source: a man aged 18 to 30 who had mild COVID-19 (a few samples of this study predate the infection). Cell type and time point are not known.

The chain is built from TRBV7-2 and TRBJ1-1; TRBD1 is a possible D gene (5 bases). From germline, CDR1 is SGHTA and CDR2 FQGNSA. The ends were cut back, 1 base at V and 3 bases at J, with 12 bases in the middle. The CDR3 runs 15 residues. CDR3 in amino acids: CASSLVSGTYTEAFF. CDR3 sequence (DNA): TGTGCCAGCAGCTTAGTTTCGGGGACTTACACTGAAGCTTTCTTT.

CDR3 sequence: CAIPDWAGTGVHEQYF. CDR3 nucleotide sequence: TGTGCCATCCCTGATTGGGCCGGGACAGGGGTGCACGAGCAGTACTTC. This sequence joins TRBV10-3 and TRBJ2-7; the match to TRBD1 covers 10 bases. Germline-derived CDR1 and CDR2 are ENHRY and SYGVKD. With 8 bases clipped from V and 5 bases from J, the junction kept 15 bases outside the gene matches. The CDR3 is 16 amino acids.

This clonotype was detected a few times. This sequence joins TRBV19 and TRBJ1-5, with unresolved D. V was cut by 3 bases and J by 5 bases, with 11 bases left in between. The CDR3 totals 14 residues. Germline lookup yields CDR1 LNHDA and CDR2 SQIVND (reference sequence). The CDR3 is CASSISRRDQPQHF. The DNA for the CDR3 is TGTGCCAGTAGTATCTCCAGGAGGGATCAGCCCCAGCATTTT.

Many counts were recorded for this clonotype. This chain uses TRBV4-2 with TRBJ1-2; D gene uncertain. The germline gives CDR1 LGHNA, CDR2 YNFKEQ. V dropped 0 bases and J dropped 8 bases, with 16 bases sitting between them. This CDR3 is built from 15 residues. The chain's CDR3 is CASSQDKGAGRGYTF. CDR3 bases: TGTGCCAGCAGCCAAGATAAAGGTGCGGGAAGGGGCTACACCTTC.

The rearrangement uses TRBV9 and TRBJ1-4; the D gene is possibly TRBD1 (6 bases). V gave up 0 bases and J gave up 7 bases, with 13 bases separating them. Germline V gives CDR1 SGDLS, CDR2 YYNGEE. The CDR3 has 15 amino acids. The CDR3 sequence is CASSVEAGVGEKLFF. The CDR3 nucleotides are TGTGCCAGCAGCGTAGAGGCAGGGGTCGGTGAAAAACTGTTTTTT.

V usage is TRBV12-3 or TRBV12-4 and J usage is TRBJ1-6; 8 nucleotides match TRBD1. The CDR3 extends over 14 amino acids. J was trimmed by 5 bases and V by 5 bases; bases with no gene match: 2. The CDR3 bases are TGTGCCAGCAGTAAACAGGGGGATAATTCACCCCTCCACTTT. Protein sequence: CASSKQGDNSPLHF.

This sequence joins TRBV5-5 and TRBJ2-7; TRBD1 matches 9 bases. Trimming cost V 4 bases and J 1 base; bases outside gene matches: 3. The CDR3 extends over 14 amino acids. CDR1 SGHKS and CDR2 YYEKEE come from the germline V gene (reference sequence). The DNA of the CDR3 is TGTGCCAGCAGCCTACAGGGGGCTTCCTACGAGCAGTACGTC. Its translation: CASSLQGASYEQYV.

This clonotype came up a few times. A read error may produce the germline difference seen at one junction end. This chain links TRBV19 with TRBJ2-3, with 7 bases lining up with TRBD1. This CDR3 is 12 amino acids long. Germline lookup yields CDR1 LNHDA and CDR2 SQIVND (reference sequence). The CDR3 region is CASSPRVGTAKF. The CDR3 DNA is TGTGCCAGTAGTCCCCGAGTTGGGACAGCTAAATTT.